This T cell receptor beta chain was identified during a study of technical replicates of blood from four donors. TCRdb's copy holds only in-frame clones and misses some; the assay was immunoSEQ multiplex PCR. The sample includes about 56,000 clones, nearly 95% of them seen just once. The CDR3 covers 17 residues. The V gene's germline CDR1 is SGHTA and CDR2 FQGNSA. J gave up 5 bases and V 3 bases, and 8 bases lay outside the gene matches. Sequencing used PBMCs. The chain joins TRBV7-2 to TRBJ2-5, with 14 bases aligning to TRBD2. The TCR comes from a human donor in good health. Some clones in this sample may be carry-over from other donors' samples. The CDR3 bases are TGTGCCAGCAGCTTGTCCCCTGGACTAGCGGGGGGTGAGACCCAGTACTTC. Its translation is CASSLSPGLAGGETQYF.